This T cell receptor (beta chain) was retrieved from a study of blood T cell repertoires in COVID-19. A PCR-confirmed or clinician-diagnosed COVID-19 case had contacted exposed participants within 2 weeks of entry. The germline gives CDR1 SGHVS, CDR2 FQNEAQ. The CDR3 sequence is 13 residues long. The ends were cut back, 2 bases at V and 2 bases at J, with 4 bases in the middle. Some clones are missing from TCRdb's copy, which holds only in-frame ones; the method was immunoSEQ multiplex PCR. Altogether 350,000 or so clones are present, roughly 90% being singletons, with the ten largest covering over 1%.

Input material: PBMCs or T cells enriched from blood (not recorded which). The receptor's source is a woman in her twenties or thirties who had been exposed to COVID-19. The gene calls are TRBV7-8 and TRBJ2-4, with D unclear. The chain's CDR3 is CASSLSPKNIQYF. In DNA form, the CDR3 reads TGTGCCAGCAGCTTAAGCCCCAAAAACATTCAGTACTTC.